This T cell receptor (beta chain) was observed in a study of beta chain features in type 1 diabetes. The wider study: Age, gender and cell yields were alike across patients and healthy donors.

CDR3 length equals 14 residues. Deletions cut 4 bases from V and 5 bases from J, with 12 bases between. CDR1 and CDR2 (germline): SGHTA, FQGNSA. The study reverse transcribed the entire isolated RNA, so it sequenced expressed TCRB transcripts. Generated by immunoSEQ multiplex PCR, the TCRdb table keeps only in-frame clones and is missing some. Among fewer than 650,000 clones listed, less than 20% were seen once. Turning to this clone: Its antigen is as yet unknown.

The study, taken as a whole, reports: Comparison showed that naive, central memory and Treg TCRB repertoires appeared more similar among patients than among healthy donors.

The sample consisted of naive CD4+ T cells from blood. The chain recombines TRBV7-2 with TRBJ2-1; tentative D call: TRBD1 (6 bases). This receptor was taken from a man between 18 and 29 years old in good health. The CDR3: CASSSGRTDNEQFF. Written as DNA, the CDR3 is TGTGCCAGCAGCTCGGGGCGGACAGACAATGAGCAGTTCTTC.